Reported below is one T cell receptor (beta chain). The antigen remains unidentified. CDR1 SNHLY and CDR2 FYNNEI come from the germline V gene. The CDR3 is 15 amino acids. Trimming at V came to 6 bases and at J to 4 bases, leaving 9 bases not matched to a gene. This specimen comes from a study of post-analysis software for immune sequencing data. Each TCR beta cDNA library carried unique molecular identifiers. One entry per CDR3 protein results from TCRdb running MiXCR on the PCR reads. The table includes about 430,000 distinct CDR3 sequences, roughly 40% detected once. Study-level results: Samples from one preparation batch, clustered by F measure, grouped strongly together. Among roughly five TRBV segments more frequent in patients than controls were TRBV5-6, TRBV5-1 and TRBV20-1. Versus controls, multiple sclerosis patients showed significantly lower diversity (normalized Chao1).

This chain uses TRBV2 with TRBJ2-1, with 7 bases fitting TRBD2. The source is a girl aged 2 to 9 with multiple sclerosis. Source material: blood. The CDR3 DNA reads TGTGCCAGCAGAGGACGGGACTACGGTTACAATGAGCAGTTCTTC. Residues: CASRGRDYGYNEQFF.